The entry that follows covers one T cell receptor beta chain sequence. Compared with germline, one end of the junction differs, possibly owing to a read error. There are 17 residues in the CDR3. The V gene's germline CDR1 is SGHNT and CDR2 YENEEA. The assay was immunoSEQ multiplex PCR, and TCRdb's table has in-frame clones only and misses some. The table records just under 65,000 clones, 90% to 95% of them present only once. The entry originates in a study of T cell changes during pregnancy in multiple sclerosis. The sequence derives from a female donor in good health, enrolled as a control in a pregnancy study. The specimen comprised peripheral blood, sampled in the third trimester of pregnancy. This sequence joins TRBV11-3 and TRBJ2-7, with 8 bases identical to TRBD1. The CDR3 loop is CASSLEHLGAGGREQYF. The CDR3 DNA follows: TGTGCCAGCAGCCTAGAGCATTTAGGGGCAGGGGGCCGCGAGCAGTACTTC.